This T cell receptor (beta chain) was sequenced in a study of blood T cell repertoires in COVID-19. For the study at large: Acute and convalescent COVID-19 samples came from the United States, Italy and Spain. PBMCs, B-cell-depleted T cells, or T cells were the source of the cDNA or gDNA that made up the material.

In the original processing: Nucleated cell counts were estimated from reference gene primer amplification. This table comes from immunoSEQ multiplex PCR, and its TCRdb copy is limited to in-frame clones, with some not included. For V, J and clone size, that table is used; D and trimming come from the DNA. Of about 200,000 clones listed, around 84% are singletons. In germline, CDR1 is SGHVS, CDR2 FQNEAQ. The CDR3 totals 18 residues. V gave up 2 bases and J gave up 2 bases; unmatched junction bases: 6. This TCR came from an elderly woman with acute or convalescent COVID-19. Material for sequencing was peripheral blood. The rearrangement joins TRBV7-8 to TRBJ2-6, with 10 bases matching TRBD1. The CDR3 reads CASSLHGTGAAGANVLTF. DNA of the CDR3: TGTGCCAGCAGCTTACATGGGACAGGGGCTGCTGGGGCCAACGTCCTGACTTTC.